These 24 T cell receptor beta chains share one sample of origin, sequenced in a study of PD-L1 blockade in urothelial cancer. Time point defined: pretreatment peripheral blood. Some clones are missing from TCRdb's copy, which holds only in-frame ones; the method was immunoSEQ multiplex PCR. The sample comprises tens of thousands of clones, roughly nine tenths of which are singletons, and under 6% rests with the top ten. Sequenced here: PBMCs, sampled around atezolizumab (anti-PD-L1) treatment. These receptors originate from a man in his 70s with urothelial cancer.

The chain links TRBV2 to TRBJ2-1, with a weak D call TRBD1 (6 bases). V lost 3 bases and J lost 4, with 10 bases in between. The germline CDR1 and CDR2 sequences are SNHLY and FYNNEI. The CDR3 spans 14 residues. CDR3 nucleotide sequence: TGTGCCAGCAGTGACAGGGGTGGGTACAATGAGCAGTTCTTC. Protein product: CASSDRGGYNEQFF.

V usage is TRBV7-9 and J usage is TRBJ1-1; D ambiguous. V was shortened by 1 base and J by 4 bases, with 10 bases between the two germline ends. The CDR3 is made up of 14 amino acids. Per the germline V gene, CDR1 is SEHNR and CDR2 is FQNEAQ (reference sequence). The DNA of the CDR3 is TGTGCCAGCAGCTTAGGCAGAGGAGGCACTGAAGCTTTCTTT. Protein: CASSLGRGGTEAFF.

The rearrangement joins TRBV28 to TRBJ1-3, with 8 bases aligning to TRBD1. Germline CDR1 reads MDHEN; CDR2 reads SYDVKM. V was clipped by 10 bases and J by 2 bases; unmatched bases: 4. This CDR3 spans 13 amino acids. The CDR3 bases are TGTGCCACTTCGACAGGGGCTGGAAACACCATATATTTT. Translating gives CATSTGAGNTIYF.

V is TRBV29-1 and J is TRBJ1-2; 11 bases line up with TRBD1. CDR1 and CDR2 from the germline V gene are SQVTM and ANQGSEA. Trimming removed 7 bases from V and 6 bases from J; junction bases left unmatched: 13. This CDR3 has 15 residues. CDR3 amino acids: CSALSGTGGFDGYTF. CDR3 coding DNA: TGCAGCGCCCTATCCGGGACAGGGGGATTTGATGGCTACACCTTC.

This rearrangement joins TRBV9 to TRBJ2-5; no reliable D call. Deletions cut 0 bases from V and 1 base from J, with 10 bases between. Germline V CDR1 and CDR2: SGDLS, YYNGEE. This CDR3 spans 15 amino acids. CDR3: CASSVGPVPQETQYF. In DNA form, the CDR3 reads TGTGCCAGCAGCGTAGGCCCAGTTCCCCAAGAGACCCAGTACTTC.

V is TRBV11-2 and J is TRBJ2-3; 9 nucleotides agree with TRBD1. V gave up 1 base and J gave up 3 bases; unmatched junction bases: 8. The CDR3 sequence is 17 residues long. The germline CDR1 and CDR2 sequences are SGHAT and FQNNGV. CDR3 nucleotide sequence: TGTGCCAGCAGCTTAGGGTACAGGGGGCGAGGGACAGATACGCAGTATTTT. Translation gives CASSLGYRGRGTDTQYF. The entire variable domain, with the rest obtained from reference TRBV11-2 and TRBJ2-3, is as follows: EAGVAQSPRYKIIEKRQSVAFWCNPISGHATLYWYQQILGQGPKLLIQFQNNGVVDDSQLPKDRFSAERLKGVDSTLKIQPAKLEDSAVYLCASSLGYRGRGTDTQYFGPGTRLTVL.

The chain joins TRBV27 to TRBJ2-7; D unclear. This CDR3 region has 11 residues. The V and J ends lost 3 bases and 3 bases respectively, with 3 bases between them. Germline V lookup: CDR1 MNHEY, CDR2 SMNVEV (reference sequence). CDR3 amino acids: CASSFLYEQYF. The CDR3 region has the DNA TGTGCCAGCAGTTTTCTCTACGAGCAGTACTTC.

This chain joins TRBV25-1 and TRBJ2-5; D remains unclear. V lost 7 bases, J lost 4 bases, and 16 bases lay in between. The germline CDR1 and CDR2 sequences are MGHDK and SYGVNS. The CDR3 consists of 14 residues. The CDR3 reads CASTHLGVGETQYF. CDR3 bases: TGTGCCAGCACCCACCTCGGAGTCGGAGAGACCCAGTACTTC.

The J gene is TRBJ1-3, the V gene TRBV28; 8 nucleotides line up with TRBD1. The V gene's germline CDR1 is MDHEN and CDR2 SYDVKM. CDR3 length equals 14 residues. The V segment lost 7 bases and the J segment 4 bases; nucleotides outside the gene matches: 6. CDR3 protein: CASTRTGSGNTIYF. The DNA of the CDR3 is TGTGCCAGCACTCGGACAGGGTCCGGAAACACCATATATTTT.

CDR3 DNA: TGTGCCAGCAGTCAGGACAGGATTGACACTGAAGCTTTCTTT. The encoded protein is CASSQDRIDTEAFF. V is TRBV27 and J is TRBJ1-1; 7 nucleotides agree with TRBD1. The CDR3 runs 14 residues. The J segment lost 3 bases and the V segment lost 5 bases, leaving 6 bases of the junction unmatched. Germline V gene sequence: CDR1 MNHEY, CDR2 SMNVEV (reference sequence).

V gene TRBV6-1 combines with J gene TRBJ1-5; TRBD1 is a possible D gene (6 bases). The V gene lost 6 bases and the J gene lost 4 bases, with 10 bases spanning the gap. This CDR3 has 13 amino acids. Germline lookup yields CDR1 MNHNS and CDR2 SASEGT. Written as DNA, the CDR3 is TGTGCCAGCAGGCATCAGGGGAATCAGCCCCAGCATTTT. Protein product: CASRHQGNQPQHF.

V is TRBV19 and J is TRBJ1-1; 8 nucleotides match TRBD1. This CDR3 is built from 18 residues. The germline CDR1 and CDR2 sequences are LNHDA and SQIVND (reference sequence). V lost 6 bases to trimming and J lost 1 base; unmatched junction nucleotides: 16. The CDR3 reads CASRPRQGMIGGNTEAFF. The CDR3 coding sequence is TGTGCCAGTAGACCACGACAGGGGATGATCGGAGGGAACACTGAAGCTTTCTTT.

The chain is built from TRBV5-8 and TRBJ1-2, with TRBD1 identical over 7 bases. V shed 4 bases and J 5 bases; nucleotides not matched to a gene: 8. This CDR3 has 14 residues. CDR1 and CDR2 (germline): SGHTS, YDEGEE. The CDR3 here is CASSNRAGGYGYTF. Here the CDR3 DNA reads TGTGCCAGCAGCAACAGGGCAGGGGGTTATGGCTACACCTTC.

V is TRBV19 and J is TRBJ2-1; maybe TRBD1 (6 bases). CDR3 length equals 16 residues. Germline CDR1 is LNHDA and CDR2 is SQIVND (reference sequence). The ends were cut back, 4 bases at V and 4 bases at J, with 17 bases in the middle. The CDR3 nucleotides are TGTGCCAGTAGTACCCAAAAAAGGACAGTATACAATGAGCAGTTCTTC. Translated: CASSTQKRTVYNEQFF.

The chain uses TRBV4-1 and TRBJ2-1; 8 bases align to TRBD2. Germline values: CDR1 MGHRA, CDR2 YSYEKL. This CDR3 is built from 16 residues. The V segment lost 4 bases and the J segment 1 base; nucleotides outside the gene matches: 6. The CDR3 sequence is CASSPGRAKSYNEQFF. The CDR3 DNA is TGCGCCAGCAGCCCCGGGAGGGCCAAGTCCTACAATGAGCAGTTCTTC.

The chain joins TRBV27 to TRBJ1-5; 11 bases are a match to TRBD1. CDR1 MNHEY and CDR2 SMNVEV come from the germline V gene (reference sequence). J was trimmed by 5 bases and V by 8 bases; bases with no gene match: 2. The CDR3 extends over 13 amino acids. The CDR3 bases are TGTGCCAGCGGGACAGGGGGGTATCAGCCCCAGCATTTT. This translates into CASGTGGYQPQHF.

The DNA of the CDR3 is TGTGCCAGCAGCTTAGGTCCCTTCGGCTCTGGGGCCAACGTCCTGACTTTC. As protein: CASSLGPFGSGANVLTF. V and J are TRBV7-9 and TRBJ2-6; D not resolved. In germline, CDR1 is SEHNR, CDR2 FQNEAQ (reference sequence). Trimming removed 1 base from V and 0 bases from J, with 10 bases in between. This CDR3 spans 17 amino acids.

The V gene is TRBV28, the J gene TRBJ2-2, with 9 bases aligning to TRBD2. Germline CDR1 reads MDHEN; CDR2 reads SYDVKM. This CDR3 comprises 13 residues. After removal of 11 bases from V and 1 base from J, the junction contained 2 bases not matched to a gene. CDR3 nucleotide sequence: TGTGCCCTAGCGGGGCAGAACACCGGGGAGCTGTTTTTT. It is translated as CALAGQNTGELFF.

The CDR3 DNA reads as TGTGCCAGCAGAAATACCGGGAGCGAGACCCAGTACTTC. Translation gives CASRNTGSETQYF. This sequence joins TRBV27 and TRBJ2-5, with a weak D call TRBD2 (6 bases). Germline CDR1 reads MNHEY; CDR2 reads SMNVEV (reference sequence). This CDR3 spans 13 amino acids. V was pared by 6 bases and J by 5 bases, with 13 bases between.

The DNA for the CDR3 is TGTGCCAGCAGACCGGGCGGGACAGGGCGTTTTAGACGCTATGGCTACACCTTC. Translating it yields CASRPGGTGRFRRYGYTF. The chain couples TRBV5-6 to TRBJ1-2, with 9 bases identical to TRBD1. The CDR3 covers 18 residues. Trimming at V came to 5 bases and at J to 4 bases, leaving 18 bases not matched to a gene. Germline V gene lookup returns CDR1 SGHDT and CDR2 YYEEEE.

The genes are TRBV6-1 and TRBJ2-1; 8 nucleotides agree with TRBD2. V lost 4 bases, J lost 5 bases, and 10 bases stayed unmatched. Germline V gives CDR1 MNHNS, CDR2 SASEGT. This CDR3 has 16 residues. Written as DNA, the CDR3 is TGTGCCAGCAGTGTGTTCGGGAGGGCGGGGGACAATGAGCAGTTCTTC. Protein product: CASSVFGRAGDNEQFF.

The chain has TRBV28 and TRBJ2-5; TRBD2 matches at 14 bases. The germline CDR1 and CDR2 sequences are MDHEN and SYDVKM. CDR3 length: 15 residues. Trimming at V came to 6 bases and at J to 5 bases, leaving 5 bases not matched to a gene. The CDR3, as DNA: TGTGCCAGCAGGACTAGCGGGAGGGCTGATGAGACCCAGTACTTC. Translating gives CASRTSGRADETQYF.

The chain couples TRBV2 to TRBJ2-1; tentative D call: TRBD2 (6 bases). CDR1 and CDR2 from the germline V gene are SNHLY and FYNNEI. The CDR3 totals 17 residues. V was clipped by 0 bases and J by 0 bases, with 12 bases between them. The CDR3, as DNA: TGTGCCAGCAGTGAAGCGGGACTCCGACGCTCCTACAATGAGCAGTTCTTC. Its translation is CASSEAGLRRSYNEQFF. The whole variable domain, remainder taken from reference TRBV2 and TRBJ2-1, is EPEVTQTPSHQVTQMGQEVILRCVPISNHLYFYWYRQILGQKVEFLVSFYNNEISEKSEIFDDQFSVERPDGSNFTLKIRSTKLEDSAMYFCASSEAGLRRSYNEQFFGPGTRLTVL.

The DNA of the CDR3 is TGTGCCAGCACCGACGTTCGGACAGGGGGTGGGGGAGGCACTGAAGCTTTCTTT. Amino acid sequence: CASTDVRTGGGGGTEAFF. The rearrangement joins TRBV28 to TRBJ1-1, with TRBD1 identical over 10 bases. Germline CDR1 MDHEN, CDR2 SYDVKM. Trimming at V came to 7 bases and at J to 4 bases, leaving 18 bases not matched to a gene. The CDR3 covers 18 residues.